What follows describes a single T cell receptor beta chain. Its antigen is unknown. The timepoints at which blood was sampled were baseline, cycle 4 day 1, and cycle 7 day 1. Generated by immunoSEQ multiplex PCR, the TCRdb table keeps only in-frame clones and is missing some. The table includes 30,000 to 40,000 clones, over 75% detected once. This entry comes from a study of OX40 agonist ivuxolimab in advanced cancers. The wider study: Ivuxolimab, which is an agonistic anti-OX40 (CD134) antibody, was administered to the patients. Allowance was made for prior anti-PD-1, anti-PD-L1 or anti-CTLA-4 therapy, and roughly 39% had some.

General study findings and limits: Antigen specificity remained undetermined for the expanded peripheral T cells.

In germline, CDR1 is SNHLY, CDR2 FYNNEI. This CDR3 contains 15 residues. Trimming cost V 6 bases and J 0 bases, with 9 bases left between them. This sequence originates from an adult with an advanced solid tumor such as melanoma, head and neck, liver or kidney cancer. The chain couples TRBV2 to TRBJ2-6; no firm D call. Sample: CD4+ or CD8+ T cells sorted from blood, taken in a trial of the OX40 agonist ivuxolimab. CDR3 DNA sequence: TGTGCCAGCAGCGTACAGAGCTCTGGGGCCAACGTCCTGACTTTC. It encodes CASSVQSSGANVLTF.